The sequence of this T cell receptor (beta chain) was determined in a study of tumor-infiltrating lymphocytes in primary liver carcinoma. Study results and caveats: A significantly higher top-250-clone fraction was found in tumors than in blood (p = 0.039). All five tumor regions shared only about 7.5-25% of top clones.

Worth noting for this clonotype: Its antigen is unidentified.

Germline lookup yields CDR1 MDHEN and CDR2 SYDVKM. J lost 5 bases, V lost 3 bases, and 13 bases had no gene match. The CDR3 length is 17 residues. TCR beta cDNA was reverse-transcribed from 400 to 500 ng of total RNA. The reaction used a constant-region primer and ProtoScript II reverse transcriptase. Library construction for TCR beta comprised three nested multiplex PCR rounds performed with slightly modified ARM-PCR. The two initial PCR rounds, around 11 cycles each, used TRBV1-TRBV30 forward and C-beta reverse primers. TCRdb reprocessed the multiplex PCR reads with MiXCR, giving one entry per CDR3 protein. The sample yields around 22,000 distinct CDR3 sequences, around 82% seen once. DNA and RNA were both co-extracted from around 20-30 mg of bulk tissue that had not been sorted. Resection treated the patients' primary liver carcinoma. The patients carried chronic HBV infection and had received no treatment.

This clonotype originated in a woman in her twenties or thirties with primary liver carcinoma and hepatitis B virus infection. Material: liver tumor tissue from sampling region 2. Subset in this sample: tumor region T2, inferior pole. The chain is built from TRBV28 and TRBJ2-5, with TRBD1 matching 9 bases. CDR3 in DNA: TGTGCCAGCAGTTTTGGGTTTTCTGGGACAGGGTTTGAGACCCAGTACTTC. Its protein is CASSFGFSGTGFETQYF.